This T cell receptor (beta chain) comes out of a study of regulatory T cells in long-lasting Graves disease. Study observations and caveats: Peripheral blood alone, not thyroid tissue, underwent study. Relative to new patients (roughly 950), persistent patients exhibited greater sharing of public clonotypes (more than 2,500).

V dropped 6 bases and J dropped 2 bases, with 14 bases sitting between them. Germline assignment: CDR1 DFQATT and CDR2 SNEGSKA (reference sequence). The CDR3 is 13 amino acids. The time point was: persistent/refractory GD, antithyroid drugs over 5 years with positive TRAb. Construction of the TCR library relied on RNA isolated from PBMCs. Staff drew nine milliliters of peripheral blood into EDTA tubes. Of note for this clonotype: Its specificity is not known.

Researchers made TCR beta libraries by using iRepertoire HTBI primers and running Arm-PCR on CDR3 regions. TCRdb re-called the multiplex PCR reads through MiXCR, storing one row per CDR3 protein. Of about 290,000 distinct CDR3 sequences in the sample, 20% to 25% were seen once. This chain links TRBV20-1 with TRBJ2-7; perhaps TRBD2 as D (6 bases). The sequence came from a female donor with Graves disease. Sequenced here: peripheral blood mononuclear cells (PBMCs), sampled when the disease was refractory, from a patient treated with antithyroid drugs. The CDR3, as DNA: TGCAGTGCCAGGGAGCGGGCTACCTACGAGCAGTACTTC. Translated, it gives CSARERATYEQYF.